This TCR beta chain is from a study of beta chain features in type 1 diabetes. Study information: In all, about 100,000,000 sorted cells from all samples were analyzed.

This clone was found a few times. Its antigen is not known. General observations from the study: In every one of the four CD4+ subsets, TCRB CDR3s were moderately but significantly shorter in Type 1 diabetes patients. PCR might pick shorter templates more often, in the same way for patients and controls.

Reverse transcription of all isolated RNA meant that expressed TCRB transcripts were sequenced. Libraries were prepared by immunoSEQ multiplex PCR; TCRdb keeps only in-frame clonotypes and omits some of them. The sample gives roughly 450,000 clones, approximately 15% of which show up once; under 0.04% is in the top ten. Averaging around 120 mL, one heparinised blood draw came from each individual donor. CDR3 length equals 15 residues. Losses at the gene ends were 6 bases for V and 5 bases for J; bases not matched to a gene: 9. The germline V gene encodes CDR1 MNHEY and CDR2 SVGAGI. The rearrangement uses TRBV6-5 and TRBJ2-4; TRBD2 aligns across 8 bases. Sequencing was done on a sample of naive CD4+ T cells from blood. This TCR came from a young man in good health. This CDR3 reads CASRISGSRENIQYF. The CDR3 DNA follows: TGTGCCAGCAGGATCAGCGGGAGCAGGGAAAACATTCAGTACTTC.